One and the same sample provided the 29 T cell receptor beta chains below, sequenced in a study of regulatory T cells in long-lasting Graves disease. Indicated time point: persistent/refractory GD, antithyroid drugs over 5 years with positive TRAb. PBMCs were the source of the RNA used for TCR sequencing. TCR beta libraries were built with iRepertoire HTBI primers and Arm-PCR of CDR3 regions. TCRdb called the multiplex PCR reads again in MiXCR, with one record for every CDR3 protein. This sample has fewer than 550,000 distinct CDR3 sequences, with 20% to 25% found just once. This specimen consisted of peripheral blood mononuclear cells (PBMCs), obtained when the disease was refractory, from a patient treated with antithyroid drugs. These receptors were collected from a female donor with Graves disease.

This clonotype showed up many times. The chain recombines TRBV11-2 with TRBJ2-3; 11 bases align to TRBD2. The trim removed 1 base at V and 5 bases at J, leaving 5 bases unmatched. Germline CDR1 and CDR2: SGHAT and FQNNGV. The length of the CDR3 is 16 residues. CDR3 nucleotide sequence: TGTGCCAGCAGCTTAGTAGCGGGAGGGCCGGGAGATACGCAGTATTTT. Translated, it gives CASSLVAGGPGDTQYF. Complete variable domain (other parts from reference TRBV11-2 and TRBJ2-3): EAGVAQSPRYKIIEKRQSVAFWCNPISGHATLYWYQQILGQGPKLLIQFQNNGVVDDSQLPKDRFSAERLKGVDSTLKIQPAKLEDSAVYLCASSLVAGGPGDTQYFGPGTRLTVL.

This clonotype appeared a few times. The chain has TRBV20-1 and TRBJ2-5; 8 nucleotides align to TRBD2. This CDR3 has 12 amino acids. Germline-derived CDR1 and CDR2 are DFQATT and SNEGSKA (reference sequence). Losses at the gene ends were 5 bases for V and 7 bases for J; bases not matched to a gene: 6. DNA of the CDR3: TGCAGTGCTGGGGGACTAGTCGGGACCCAGTACTTC. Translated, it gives CSAGGLVGTQYF.

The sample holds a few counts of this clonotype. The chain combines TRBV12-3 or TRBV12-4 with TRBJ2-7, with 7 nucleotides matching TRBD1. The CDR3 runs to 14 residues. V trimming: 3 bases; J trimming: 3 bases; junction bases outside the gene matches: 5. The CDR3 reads CASSLAGTVYEQYF. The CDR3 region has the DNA TGTGCCAGCAGTTTGGCCGGGACAGTCTACGAGCAGTACTTC.

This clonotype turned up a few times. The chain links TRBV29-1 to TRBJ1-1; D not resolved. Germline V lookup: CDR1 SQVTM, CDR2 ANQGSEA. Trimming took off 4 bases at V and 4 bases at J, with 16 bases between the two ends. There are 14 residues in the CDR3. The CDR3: CSVVYAAMSTEAFF. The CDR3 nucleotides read TGCAGCGTTGTTTATGCAGCCATGAGCACTGAAGCTTTCTTT.

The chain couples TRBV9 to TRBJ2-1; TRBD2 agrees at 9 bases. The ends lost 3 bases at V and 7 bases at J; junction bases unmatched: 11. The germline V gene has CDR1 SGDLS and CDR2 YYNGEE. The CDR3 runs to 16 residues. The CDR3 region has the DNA TGTGCCAGCAGCGGAGAGGATAGCGGGAGCTGGAATGAGCAGTTCTTC. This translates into CASSGEDSGSWNEQFF.

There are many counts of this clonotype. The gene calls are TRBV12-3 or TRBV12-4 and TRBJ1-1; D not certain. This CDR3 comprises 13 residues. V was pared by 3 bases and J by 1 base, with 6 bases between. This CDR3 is CASSFEGNTEAFF. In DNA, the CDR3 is TGTGCCAGCAGTTTTGAGGGGAACACTGAAGCTTTCTTT.

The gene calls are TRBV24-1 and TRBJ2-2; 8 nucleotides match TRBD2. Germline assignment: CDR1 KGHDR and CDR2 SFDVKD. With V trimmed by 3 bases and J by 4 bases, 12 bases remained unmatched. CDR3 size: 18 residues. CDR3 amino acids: CATSDRGAGGSATGELFF. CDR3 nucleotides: TGTGCCACCAGTGATAGAGGTGCGGGAGGCAGCGCCACCGGGGAGCTGTTTTTT.

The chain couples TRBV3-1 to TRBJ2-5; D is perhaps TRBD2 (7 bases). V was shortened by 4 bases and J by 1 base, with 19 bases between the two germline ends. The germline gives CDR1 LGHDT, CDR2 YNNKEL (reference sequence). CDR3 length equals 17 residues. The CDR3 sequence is CASSPTWGGGPQETQYF. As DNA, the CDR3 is TGTGCCAGCAGCCCGACCTGGGGGGGGGGCCCCCAAGAGACCCAGTACTTC.

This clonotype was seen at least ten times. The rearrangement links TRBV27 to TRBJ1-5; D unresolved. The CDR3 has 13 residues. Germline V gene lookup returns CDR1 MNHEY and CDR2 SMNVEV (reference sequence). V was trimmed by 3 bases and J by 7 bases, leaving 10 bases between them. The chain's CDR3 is CASSFRREQPQHF. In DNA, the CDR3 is TGTGCCAGCAGTTTTAGGCGCGAGCAGCCCCAGCATTTT.

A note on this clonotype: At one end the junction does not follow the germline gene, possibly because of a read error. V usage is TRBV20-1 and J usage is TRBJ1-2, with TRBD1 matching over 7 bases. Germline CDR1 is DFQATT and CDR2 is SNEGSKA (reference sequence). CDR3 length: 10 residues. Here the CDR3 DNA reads TGCAGTGCTAGAGTACGGGACAGATCTTTC. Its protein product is CSARVRDRSF.

The CDR3 DNA reads TGTGCCAGCAGTTCCGCTGTACTAGCGGGAGGGAGAGGAGATACGCAGTATTTT. This translates into CASSSAVLAGGRGDTQYF. The chain employs TRBV28 and TRBJ2-3; TRBD2 matches 13 bases. Trimming removed 4 bases from V and 5 bases from J; junction bases left unmatched: 12. The CDR3 spans 18 residues. CDR1 and CDR2 from the germline V gene are MDHEN and SYDVKM.

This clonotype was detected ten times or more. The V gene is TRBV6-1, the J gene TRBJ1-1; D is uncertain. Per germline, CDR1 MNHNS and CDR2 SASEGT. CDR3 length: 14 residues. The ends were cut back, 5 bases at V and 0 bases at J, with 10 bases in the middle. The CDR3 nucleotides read TGTGCCAGCAGTACAGATTCCATGAACACTGAAGCTTTCTTT. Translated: CASSTDSMNTEAFF.

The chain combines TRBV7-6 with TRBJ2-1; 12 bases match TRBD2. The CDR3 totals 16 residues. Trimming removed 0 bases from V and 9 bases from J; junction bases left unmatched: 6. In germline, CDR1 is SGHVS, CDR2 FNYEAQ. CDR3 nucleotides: TGTGCCAGCAGCTTAGCCGCTAGCGGGAGGGCCCGTGAGCAGTTCTTC. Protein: CASSLAASGRAREQFF.

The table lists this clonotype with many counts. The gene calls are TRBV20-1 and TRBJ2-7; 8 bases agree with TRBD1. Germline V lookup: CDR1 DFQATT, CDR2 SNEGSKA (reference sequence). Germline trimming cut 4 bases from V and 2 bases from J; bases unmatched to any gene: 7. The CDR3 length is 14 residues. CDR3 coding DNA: TGCAGTGCTATCGACGGACAGGGCGCCTACGAGCAGTACTTC. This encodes CSAIDGQGAYEQYF.

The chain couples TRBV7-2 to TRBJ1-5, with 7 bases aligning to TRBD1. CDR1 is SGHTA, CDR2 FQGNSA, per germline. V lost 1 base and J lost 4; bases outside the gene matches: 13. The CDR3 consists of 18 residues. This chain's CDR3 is CASSLGTGVGVWNQPQHF. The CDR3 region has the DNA TGTGCCAGCAGCTTAGGCACAGGGGTGGGGGTTTGGAATCAGCCCCAGCATTTT.

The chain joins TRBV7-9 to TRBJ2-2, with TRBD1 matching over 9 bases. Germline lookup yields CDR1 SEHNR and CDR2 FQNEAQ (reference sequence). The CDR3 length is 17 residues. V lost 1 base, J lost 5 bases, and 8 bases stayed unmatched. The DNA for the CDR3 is TGTGCCAGCAGCTTAGGGTACAGGGGGCCTCGGACCGGGGAGCTGTTTTTT. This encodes CASSLGYRGPRTGELFF.

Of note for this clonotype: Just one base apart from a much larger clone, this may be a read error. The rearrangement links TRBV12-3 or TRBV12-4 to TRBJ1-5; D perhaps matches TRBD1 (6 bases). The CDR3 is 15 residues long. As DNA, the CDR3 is TGTGCCTGCAGCGCCCCGGGGGGGCTCAATCAGCCCCAGCATTTT. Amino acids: CACSAPGGLNQPQHF.

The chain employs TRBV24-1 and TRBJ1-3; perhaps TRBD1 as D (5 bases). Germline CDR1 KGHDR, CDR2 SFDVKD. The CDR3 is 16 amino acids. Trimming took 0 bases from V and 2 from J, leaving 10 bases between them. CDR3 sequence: CATSDLMQGPGNTIYF. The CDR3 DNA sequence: TGTGCCACCAGTGATTTGATGCAGGGACCTGGAAACACCATATATTTT.

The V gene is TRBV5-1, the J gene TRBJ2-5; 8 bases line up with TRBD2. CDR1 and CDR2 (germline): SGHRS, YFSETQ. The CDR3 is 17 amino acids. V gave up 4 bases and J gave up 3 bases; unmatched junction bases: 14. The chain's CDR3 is CASSRGGTSGVEETQYF. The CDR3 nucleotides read TGCGCCAGCAGCCGGGGGGGGACATCAGGGGTCGAAGAGACCCAGTACTTC.

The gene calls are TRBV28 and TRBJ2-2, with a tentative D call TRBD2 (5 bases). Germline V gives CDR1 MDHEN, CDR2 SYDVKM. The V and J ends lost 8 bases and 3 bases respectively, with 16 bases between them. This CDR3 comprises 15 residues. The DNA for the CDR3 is TGTGCCAGCGGAGGAATGGGGTCCCACACCGGGGAGCTGTTTTTT. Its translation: CASGGMGSHTGELFF.

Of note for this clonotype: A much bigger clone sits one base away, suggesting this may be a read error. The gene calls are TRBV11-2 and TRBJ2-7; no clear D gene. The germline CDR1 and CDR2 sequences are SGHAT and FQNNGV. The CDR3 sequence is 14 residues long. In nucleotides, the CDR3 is TGTGCCGGCAGCCCGCCAGAAGGAGCCTACGAGCAGTACTTC. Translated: CAGSPPEGAYEQYF.

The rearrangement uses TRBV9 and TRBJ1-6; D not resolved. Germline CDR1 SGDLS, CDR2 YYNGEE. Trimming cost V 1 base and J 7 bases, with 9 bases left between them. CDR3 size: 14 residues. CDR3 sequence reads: CASSVRTANSPLHF. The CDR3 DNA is TGTGCCAGCAGCGTAAGAACGGCCAATTCACCCCTCCACTTT.

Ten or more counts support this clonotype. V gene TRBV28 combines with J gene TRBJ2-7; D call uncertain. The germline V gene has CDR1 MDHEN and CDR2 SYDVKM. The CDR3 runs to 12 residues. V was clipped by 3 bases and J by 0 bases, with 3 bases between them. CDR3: CASSFSSYEQYF. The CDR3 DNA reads TGTGCCAGCAGTTTTTCCTCCTACGAGCAGTACTTC.

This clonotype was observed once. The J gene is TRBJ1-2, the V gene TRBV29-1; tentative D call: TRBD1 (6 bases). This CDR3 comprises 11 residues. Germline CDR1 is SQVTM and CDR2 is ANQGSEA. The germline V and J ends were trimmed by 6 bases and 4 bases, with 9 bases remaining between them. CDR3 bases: TGCAGCGTCGCACAGGGCTATGGCTACACCTTC. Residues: CSVAQGYGYTF. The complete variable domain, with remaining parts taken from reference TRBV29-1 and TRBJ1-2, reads SAVISQKPSRDICQRGTSLTIQCQVDSQVTMMFWYRQQPGQSLTLIATANQGSEATYESGFVIDKFPISRPNLTFSTLTVSNMSPEDSSIYLCSVAQGYGYTFGSGTRLTVV.

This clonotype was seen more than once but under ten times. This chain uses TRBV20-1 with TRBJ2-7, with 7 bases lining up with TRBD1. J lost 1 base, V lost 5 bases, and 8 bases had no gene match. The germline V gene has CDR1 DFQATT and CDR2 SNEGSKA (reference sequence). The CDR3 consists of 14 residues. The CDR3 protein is CSARGQTASYEQYF. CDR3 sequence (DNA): TGCAGTGCTCGGGGACAGACCGCATCCTACGAGCAGTACTTC.

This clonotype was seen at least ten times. The CDR3 nucleotides read TGCAGTGCCGACGCACTGGAGGTTATGACAGATACGCAGTATTTT. It translates to CSADALEVMTDTQYF. The V call is TRBV20-1, the J call TRBJ2-3; D possibly corresponds to TRBD2 (5 bases). Germline V gene sequence: CDR1 DFQATT, CDR2 SNEGSKA (reference sequence). The CDR3 is 15 residues long. Trimming took off 6 bases at V and 3 bases at J, with 19 bases between the two ends.

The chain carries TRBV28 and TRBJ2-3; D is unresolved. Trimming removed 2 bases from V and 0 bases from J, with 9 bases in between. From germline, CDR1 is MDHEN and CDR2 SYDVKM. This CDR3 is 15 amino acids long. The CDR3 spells CASSLTPSSTDTQYF. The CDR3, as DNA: TGTGCCAGCAGTTTAACTCCTTCTAGCACAGATACGCAGTATTTT.

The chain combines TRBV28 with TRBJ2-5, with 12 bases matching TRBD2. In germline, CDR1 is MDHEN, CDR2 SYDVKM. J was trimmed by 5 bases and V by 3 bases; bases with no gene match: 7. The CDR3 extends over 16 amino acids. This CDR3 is CASSFVTSGSGETQYF. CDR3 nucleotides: TGTGCCAGCAGTTTTGTGACTAGCGGGAGTGGTGAGACCCAGTACTTC.

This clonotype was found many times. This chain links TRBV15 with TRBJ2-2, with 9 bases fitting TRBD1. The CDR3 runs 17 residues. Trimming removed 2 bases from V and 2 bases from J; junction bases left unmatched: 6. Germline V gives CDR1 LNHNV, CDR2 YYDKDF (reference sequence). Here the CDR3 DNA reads TGTGCCACCAGCAGACGGATTACAGGGGGCAACACCGGGGAGCTGTTTTTT. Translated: CATSRRITGGNTGELFF.